This T cell receptor (beta chain) was sequenced during a study of vaccination and CD4 T cells after COVID-19. Whole-study context: Overlapping peptides covering the spike proteins of SARS-CoV-2, HCoV-NL63, HCoV-OC43 and HCoV-229E were added to stimulate cells.

Note on this clonotype: Its antigen is not identified.

Noted treatment: roughly 10-day PBMC culture with coronavirus spike peptide pools or control peptides (ViraFEST assay). The Oncomine TCR Beta short-read assay generated sequence data from the DNA of cultured CD4+ T cells. One entry per CDR3 protein, called by TCRdb with MiXCR from the PCR reads. This sample has about 20,000 distinct CDR3 sequences, with roughly 50% found just once. After removal of 1 base from V and 2 bases from J, the junction contained 0 bases not matched to a gene. The CDR3 extends over 14 amino acids. Looked up from germline, CDR1 is SEHNR and CDR2 is FQNEAQ (reference sequence).

The sequence was obtained from a human donor who had recovered from COVID-19. Sequences were derived from CD4+ T cells from blood, cultured in vitro, sampled after SARS-CoV-2 vaccination. This chain uses TRBV7-9 with TRBJ1-2, with TRBD1 matching 8 bases. In DNA form, the CDR3 reads TGTGCCAGCAGCTTAGACAGGGGGAACTATGGCTACACCTTC. Translating gives CASSLDRGNYGYTF.